The TCR beta chain under discussion was sequenced for a study of neurological immune-mediated disorders. V was shortened by 5 bases and J by 5 bases, with 16 bases between the two germline ends. CDR1 is MNHNS and CDR2 is SASEGT in the germline V gene. The CDR3 spans 15 residues. Synthesis of cDNA was carried out by template-switch 5'RACE. The reaction used 10-nucleotide random UMIs. TCRdb reprocessed the 5' RACE reads with MiXCR, giving one entry per CDR3 protein. The repertoire holds tens of thousands of distinct CDR3 sequences, with about 3.5% as singletons. The V and J genes are TRBV6-1 and TRBJ1-5; tentatively, D is TRBD1 (6 bases). This clonotype was sampled from a man between 25 and 39 years old with multiple sclerosis. Input material: PBMCs. CDR3 residues: CASSWDNGAYQPQHF. CDR3 in DNA: TGTGCCAGCAGTTGGGACAATGGGGCTTATCAGCCCCAGCATTTT.